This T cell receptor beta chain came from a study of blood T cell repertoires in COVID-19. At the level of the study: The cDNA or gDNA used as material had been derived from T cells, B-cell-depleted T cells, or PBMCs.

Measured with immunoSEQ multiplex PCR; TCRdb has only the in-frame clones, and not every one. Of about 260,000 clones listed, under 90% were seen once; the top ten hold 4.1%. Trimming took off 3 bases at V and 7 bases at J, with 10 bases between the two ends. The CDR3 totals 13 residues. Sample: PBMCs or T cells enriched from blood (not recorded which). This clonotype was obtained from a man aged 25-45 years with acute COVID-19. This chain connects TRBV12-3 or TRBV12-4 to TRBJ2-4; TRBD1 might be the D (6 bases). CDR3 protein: CASSFSRGNIQYF. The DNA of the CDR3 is TGTGCCAGCAGTTTCTCGAGGGGGAACATTCAGTACTTC.